A selection of T cell receptor beta chains follows, all from one sample in a study of molecular identifiers for immune sequencing clone quantification. Each CDR3 protein is one row after TCRdb ran MiXCR on the PCR reads. The sample holds 70,000 to 90,000 distinct CDR3 sequences, around 23% seen once. Sequencing used naive CD8+ T cells from blood, with Jurkat cell RNA spiked in. The source of these receptors is a human donor in good health. Some libraries in this study had Jurkat cell RNA spiked in. Each CDR3 is given with its conserved first and last residue. A D gene is named only where the DNA matches it firmly. Clone size is not always given. Where it is, it says once, few, many or a class for expanded clones.

J gene	V gene	D gene	clone size	CDR3 protein	CDR3 DNA
TRBJ2-3	TRBV4-3	TRBD2	many	CASSLSGRVSPDTQYF	TGCGCCAGCAGCCTTAGCGGGAGAGTTTCTCCAGATACGCAGTATTTT
TRBJ1-4	TRBV4-3	NA	many	CASSLIEKGGGEKLFF	TGCGCCAGCAGCCTGATAGAAAAGGGTGGAGGTGAAAAACTGTTTTTT
TRBJ2-6	TRBV27	NA	few	CASSLISYSGANVLTF	TGTGCCAGCAGTTTAATTTCCTACTCTGGGGCCAACGTCCTGACTTTC
TRBJ1-1	TRBV5-5	NA	many	CASSFFSGSEAFF	TGTGCCAGCAGCTTTTTTTCAGGGTCAGAAGCTTTCTTT
TRBJ2-2	TRBV5-1	NA	few	CASSLVWQRTLNTGELFF	TGCGCCAGCAGCTTGGTGTGGCAGCGTACACTGAACACCGGGGAGCTGTTTTTT
TRBJ2-2	TRBV29-1	TRBD1	many	CSVDGGQGGTGELFF	TGCAGCGTTGACGGAGGACAGGGCGGCACCGGGGAGCTGTTTTTT
TRBJ2-1	TRBV20-1	NA	NA	CSARSGMTYNEQFF	TGCAGTGCTCGCTCCGGGATGACCTACAATGAGCAGTTCTTC
TRBJ1-1	TRBV5-1	TRBD1	NA	CASSPGRTGPRTEAFF	TGCGCCAGCAGCCCAGGACGGACAGGCCCGAGGACTGAAGCTTTCTTT
TRBJ2-7	TRBV27	TRBD1	few	CASSRKAPTGQAYEQYF	TGTGCCAGCAGTCGAAAAGCCCCGACCGGACAGGCCTACGAGCAGTACTTC
TRBJ1-1	TRBV27	NA	many	CASSFAPWGTEAFF	TGTGCCAGCAGTTTTGCCCCTTGGGGGACCGAAGCTTTCTTT
TRBJ2-7	TRBV6-2/TRBV6-3	NA	many	CASSTYYEQYF	TGTGCCAGCAGTACTTACTACGAGCAGTACTTC
TRBJ1-2	TRBV6-6	NA	few	CASSYEGYTF	TGTGCCAGCAGTTACGAAGGCTACACCTTC
TRBJ1-5	TRBV5-3	TRBD1	many	CARSDFINPGQANQPQHF	TGTGCCAGAAGCGACTTTATCAATCCGGGACAGGCAAATCAGCCCCAGCATTTT
TRBJ2-3	TRBV11-2	NA	many	CASSLTTGLTDTQYF	TGTGCCAGCAGCTTAACAACAGGGCTCACAGATACGCAGTATTTT
TRBJ2-6	TRBV12-3/TRBV12-4	NA	NA	CASSLVSGANVLTF	TGTGCCAGCAGTTTAGTATCTGGGGCCAACGTCCTGACTTTC
TRBJ1-5	TRBV27	NA	NA	CASSFYDSDIQHF	TGTGCCAGCAGTTTTTACGACTCGGATATCCAGCATTTT
TRBJ1-1	TRBV6-2/TRBV6-3	NA	many	CASSPSLNTEAFF	TGTGCCAGCAGCCCAAGCTTGAACACTGAAGCTTTCTTT
TRBJ2-6	TRBV7-2	NA	NA	CASSSYFPGANGLTF	TGTGCCAGCAGCTCCTACTTCCCTGGGGCCAACGGCCTGACTTTC
TRBJ2-2	TRBV9	NA	many	CASRQENTGELFF	TGTGCCAGCAGGCAAGAAAACACCGGGGAGCTGTTTTTT
TRBJ1-5	TRBV13	NA	many	CASSLKGISNQPQHF	TGTGCCAGCAGCTTAAAGGGGATAAGCAATCAGCCCCAGCATTTT
TRBJ2-4	TRBV24-1	NA	many	CATRDYLRNIQYF	TGTGCCACCAGAGACTACCTCCGAAACATTCAGTACTTC
TRBJ1-1	TRBV9	TRBD1	many	CASSALTGITEAFF	TGTGCCAGCAGCGCCTTGACAGGGATCACTGAAGCTTTCTTT
TRBJ1-6	TRBV19	NA	many	CASSLGPESPLHF	TGTGCCAGTAGCTTGGGGCCGGAGTCACCCCTCCACTTT
TRBJ2-2	TRBV7-9	NA	NA	CASSKNGGPNTGELFF	TGTGCCAGCAGCAAGAACGGAGGGCCCAACACCGGGGAGCTGTTTTTT
TRBJ2-1	TRBV25-1	TRBD2	NA	CASSPGLADREYNEQFF	TGTGCCAGCAGCCCGGGACTAGCGGATCGGGAGTACAATGAGCAGTTCTTC
TRBJ1-1	TRBV7-2	NA	many	CASSLSQGFAEAFF	TGTGCCAGCAGCTTAAGCCAGGGATTCGCTGAAGCTTTCTTT
TRBJ2-5	TRBV19	TRBD1	NA	CASSGTDIEETQYF	TGTGCCAGTAGTGGGACAGACATCGAAGAGACCCAGTACTTC
TRBJ2-5	TRBV12-2	NA	few	CASRFTKEVGRTNKGETQYF	TGTGCAAGTCGCTTCACCAAAGAGGTCGGGCGGACCAATAAAGGGGAGACCCAGTACTTC
TRBJ2-3	TRBV5-4	NA	many	CASSHLTDTQYF	TGTGCCAGCAGCCACCTCACAGATACGCAGTATTTT
TRBJ2-7	TRBV5-1	NA	many	CASSFTGAETYEQYF	TGCGCCAGCAGTTTCACGGGGGCGGAGACCTACGAGCAGTACTTC
TRBJ2-3	TRBV9	TRBD2	many	CASSVSPLAGGRTDTQYF	TGTGCCAGCAGCGTGAGCCCACTAGCGGGGGGGAGGACAGATACGCAGTATTTT
TRBJ1-1	TRBV5-5	TRBD1	many	CASSLATGHGAEAFF	TGTGCCAGCAGCTTGGCGACAGGGCACGGGGCTGAAGCTTTCTTT
TRBJ2-5	TRBV6-2/TRBV6-3	NA	few	CASSYGQAAKETQYF	TGTGCCAGCAGTTACGGTCAGGCAGCAAAAGAGACCCAGTACTTC
TRBJ2-7	TRBV2	NA	many	CASSEVGHGGEQYF	TGTGCCAGCAGTGAAGTTGGACACGGGGGCGAGCAGTACTTC
TRBJ2-3	TRBV19	TRBD2	NA	CASSISGEGTDTQYF	TGTGCCAGTAGTATCTCCGGGGAGGGGACAGATACGCAGTATTTT
TRBJ2-2	TRBV19	TRBD1	NA	CASQSLRGTAGEPFF	TGTGCCAGTCAATCCCTCAGGGGGACCGCCGGGGAGCCGTTTTTT
TRBJ2-7	TRBV20-1	NA	NA	CSARTGESYEQYF	TGCAGTGCTAGAACGGGGGAGTCCTACGAGCAGTACTTC
TRBJ2-2	TRBV27	TRBD2	few	CASSLGLAGARGELFF	TGTGCCAGCAGTCTTGGACTAGCGGGAGCGCGTGGGGAGCTGTTTTTT
TRBJ2-3	TRBV30	NA	few	CAWSGQGGADTQYF	TGTGCCTGGAGTGGACAGGGAGGGGCAGATACGCAGTATTTT
TRBJ1-6	TRBV7-9	TRBD1	few	CASGTTGEANSPLHF	TGTGCCAGCGGAACAACAGGGGAGGCTAATTCACCCCTCCACTTT
TRBJ2-1	TRBV20-1	TRBD2	few	CSARSSGGPGQFF	TGCAGTGCTAGGAGTAGCGGGGGGCCCGGACAGTTCTTC
TRBJ1-1	TRBV30	NA	NA	CASQGWGLNTEAFF	TGTGCCTCGCAGGGATGGGGGCTGAACACTGAAGCTTTCTTT
TRBJ2-2	TRBV27	NA	many	CASSLAAGELFF	TGTGCCAGCAGCTTAGCAGCCGGGGAGCTGTTTTTT
TRBJ1-3	TRBV7-9	TRBD1	NA	CASSLDRDGNTIYF	TGTGCCAGCAGCTTGGACAGGGATGGAAACACCATATATTTT
TRBJ2-5	TRBV24-1	NA	many	CATSEPGPGNKETQYF	TGTGCCACCAGTGAACCAGGACCCGGAAACAAAGAGACCCAGTACTTC
TRBJ2-3	TRBV3-1	NA	many	CASSPPPLGVTDTQYF	TGTGCCAGCAGCCCACCCCCCTTGGGCGTCACAGATACGCAGTATTTT
TRBJ2-1	TRBV11-2	NA	many	CASSLVRYNEQFF	TGTGCCAGCAGCTTAGTTCGGTACAATGAGCAGTTCTTC
TRBJ1-1	TRBV29-1	TRBD1	NA	CSALLQGDTEAFF	TGCAGCGCCTTACTACAGGGGGACACTGAAGCTTTCTTT
TRBJ1-2	TRBV2	TRBD1	few	CASKPGQGPSNYGYTF	TGTGCCAGCAAGCCGGGACAGGGACCGTCTAACTATGGCTACACCTTC
TRBJ1-6	TRBV9	NA	NA	CASSAEFSDSPLHF	TGTGCCAGCAGCGCAGAGTTCAGTGATTCACCCCTCCACTTT
TRBJ2-3	TRBV7-9	NA	many	CASGAQVEDTQYF	TGTGCCAGTGGAGCCCAGGTGGAAGATACGCAGTATTTT